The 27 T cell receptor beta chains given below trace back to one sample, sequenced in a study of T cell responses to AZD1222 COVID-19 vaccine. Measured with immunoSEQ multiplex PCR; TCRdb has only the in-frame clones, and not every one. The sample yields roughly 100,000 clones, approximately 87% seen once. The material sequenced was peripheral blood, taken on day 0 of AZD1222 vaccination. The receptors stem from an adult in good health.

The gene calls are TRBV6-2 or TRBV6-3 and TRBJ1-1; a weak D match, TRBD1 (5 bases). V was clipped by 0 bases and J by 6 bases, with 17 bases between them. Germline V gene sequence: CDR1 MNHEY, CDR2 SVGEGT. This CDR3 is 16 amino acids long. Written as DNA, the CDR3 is TGTGCCAGCAGTTACTCGGCGGGGCAGGGTGACTCTGAAGCTTTCTTT. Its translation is CASSYSAGQGDSEAFF.

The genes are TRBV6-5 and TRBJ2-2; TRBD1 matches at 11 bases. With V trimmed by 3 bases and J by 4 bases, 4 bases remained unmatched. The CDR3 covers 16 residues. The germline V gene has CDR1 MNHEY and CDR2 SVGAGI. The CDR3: CASSYSGTGGTGELFF. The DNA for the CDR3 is TGTGCCAGCAGTTATTCCGGGACAGGGGGCACCGGGGAGCTGTTTTTT.

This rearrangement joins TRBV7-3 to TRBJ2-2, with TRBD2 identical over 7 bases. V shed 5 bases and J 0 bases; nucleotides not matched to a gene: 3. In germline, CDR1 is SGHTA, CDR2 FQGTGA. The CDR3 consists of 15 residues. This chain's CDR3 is CASSRGLANTGELFF. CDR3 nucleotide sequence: TGTGCCAGCAGCCGAGGACTAGCGAACACCGGGGAGCTGTTTTTT.

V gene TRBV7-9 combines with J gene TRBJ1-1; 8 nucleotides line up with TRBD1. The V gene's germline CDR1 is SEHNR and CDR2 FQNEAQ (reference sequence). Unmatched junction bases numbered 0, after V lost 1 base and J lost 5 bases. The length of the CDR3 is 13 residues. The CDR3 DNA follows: TGTGCCAGCAGCTTAGGGACAGGGACTGAAGCTTTCTTT. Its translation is CASSLGTGTEAFF.

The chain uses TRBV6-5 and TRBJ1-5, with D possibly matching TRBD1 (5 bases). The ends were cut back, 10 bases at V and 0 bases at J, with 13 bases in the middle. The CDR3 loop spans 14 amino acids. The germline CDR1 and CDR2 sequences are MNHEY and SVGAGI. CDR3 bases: TGTGCCACCGTGACAGAGTATAGCAATCAGCCCCAGCATTTT. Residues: CATVTEYSNQPQHF.

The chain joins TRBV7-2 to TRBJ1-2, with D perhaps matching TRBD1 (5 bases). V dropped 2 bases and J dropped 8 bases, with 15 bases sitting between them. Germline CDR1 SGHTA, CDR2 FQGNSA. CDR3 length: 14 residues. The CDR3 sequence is CASSLTGQGGGYTF. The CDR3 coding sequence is TGTGCCAGCAGCTTAACCGGCCAGGGAGGCGGCTACACCTTC.

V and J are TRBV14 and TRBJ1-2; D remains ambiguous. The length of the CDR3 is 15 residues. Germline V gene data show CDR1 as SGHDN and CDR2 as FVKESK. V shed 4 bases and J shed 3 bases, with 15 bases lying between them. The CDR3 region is CASSPKLGLDYGYTF. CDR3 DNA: TGTGCCAGCAGCCCAAAGCTCGGACTCGACTATGGCTACACCTTC. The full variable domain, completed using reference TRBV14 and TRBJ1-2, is EAGVTQFPSHSVIEKGQTVTLRCDPISGHDNLYWYRRVMGKEIKFLLHFVKESKQDESGMPNNRFLAERTGGTYSTLKVQPAELEDSGVYFCASSPKLGLDYGYTFGSGTRLTVV.

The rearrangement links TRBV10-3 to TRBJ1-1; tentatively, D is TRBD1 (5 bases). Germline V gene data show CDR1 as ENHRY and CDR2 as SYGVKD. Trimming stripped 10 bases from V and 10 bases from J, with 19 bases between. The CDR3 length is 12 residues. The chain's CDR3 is CATRREGWGAFF. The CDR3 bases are TGTGCCACACGCAGAGAGGGGTGGGGAGCTTTCTTT.

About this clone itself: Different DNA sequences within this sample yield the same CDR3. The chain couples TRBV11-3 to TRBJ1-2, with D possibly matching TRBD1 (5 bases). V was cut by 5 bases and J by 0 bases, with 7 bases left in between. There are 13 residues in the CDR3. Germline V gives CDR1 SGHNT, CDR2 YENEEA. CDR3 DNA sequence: TGTGCCAGCAGCCCGGGGGCTAACTATGGCTACACCTTC. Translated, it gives CASSPGANYGYTF.

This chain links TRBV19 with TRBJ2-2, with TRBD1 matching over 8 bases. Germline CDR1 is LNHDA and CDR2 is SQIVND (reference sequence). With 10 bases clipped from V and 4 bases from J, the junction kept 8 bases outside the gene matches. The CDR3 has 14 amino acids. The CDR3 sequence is CATKTGASTGELFF. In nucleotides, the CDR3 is TGTGCCACTAAGACAGGGGCCTCCACCGGGGAGCTGTTTTTT.

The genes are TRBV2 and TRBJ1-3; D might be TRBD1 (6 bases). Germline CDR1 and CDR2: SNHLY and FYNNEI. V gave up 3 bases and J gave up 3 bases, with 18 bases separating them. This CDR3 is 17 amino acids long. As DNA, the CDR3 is TGTGCCAGCAGTGACCACCGCAGGGGAAGTTTTGGAAACACCATATATTTT. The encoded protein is CASSDHRRGSFGNTIYF.

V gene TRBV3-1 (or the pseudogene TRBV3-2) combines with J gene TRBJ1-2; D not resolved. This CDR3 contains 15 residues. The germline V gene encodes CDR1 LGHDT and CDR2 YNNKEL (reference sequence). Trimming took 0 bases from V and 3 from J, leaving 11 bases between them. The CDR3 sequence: CASSQDITVYYGYTF. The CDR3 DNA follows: TGTGCCAGCAGCCAAGATATTACAGTCTACTATGGCTACACCTTC.

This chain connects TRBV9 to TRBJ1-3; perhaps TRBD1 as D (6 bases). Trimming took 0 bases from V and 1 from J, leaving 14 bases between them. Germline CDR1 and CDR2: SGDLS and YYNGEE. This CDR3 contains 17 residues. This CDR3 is CASSVEEQGSSGNTIYF. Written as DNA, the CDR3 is TGTGCCAGCAGCGTAGAGGAACAGGGAAGTTCTGGAAACACCATATATTTT. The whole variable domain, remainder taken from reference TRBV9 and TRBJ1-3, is DSGVTQTPKHLITATGQRVTLRCSPRSGDLSVYWYQQSLDQGLQFLIQYYNGEERAKGNILERFSAQQFPDLHSELNLSSLELGDSALYFCASSVEEQGSSGNTIYFGEGSWLTVV.

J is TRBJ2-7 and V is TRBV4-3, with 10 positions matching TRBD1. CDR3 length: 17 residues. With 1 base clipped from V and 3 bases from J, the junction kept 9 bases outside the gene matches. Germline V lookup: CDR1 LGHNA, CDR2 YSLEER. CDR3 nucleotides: TGCGCCAGCAGCCAAGTTCTCCCCGGGACAGGGGTCTACGAGCAGTACTTC. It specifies CASSQVLPGTGVYEQYF.

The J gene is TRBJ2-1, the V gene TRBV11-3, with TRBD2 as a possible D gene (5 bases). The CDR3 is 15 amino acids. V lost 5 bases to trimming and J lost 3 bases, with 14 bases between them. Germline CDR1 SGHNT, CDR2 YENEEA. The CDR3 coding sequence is TGTGCCAGCAGCCTACCCGGGGATAACTACAATGAGCAGTTCTTC. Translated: CASSLPGDNYNEQFF.

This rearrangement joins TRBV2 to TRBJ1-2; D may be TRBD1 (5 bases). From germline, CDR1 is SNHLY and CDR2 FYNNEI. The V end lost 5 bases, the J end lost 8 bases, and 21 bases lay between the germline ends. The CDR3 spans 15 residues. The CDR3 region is CASSSYHQGVRGYTF. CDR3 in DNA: TGTGCCAGCAGTTCATATCACCAGGGTGTACGGGGCTACACCTTC.

The CDR3 nucleotides read TGCGCCAGCAGCTGGTCGACAGGAATGAACACTGAAGCTTTCTTT. It yields the protein CASSWSTGMNTEAFF. The chain has TRBV5-1 and TRBJ1-1; the D gene is possibly TRBD1 (6 bases). From germline, CDR1 is SGHRS and CDR2 YFSETQ. This CDR3 is built from 15 residues. The V end was cut by 3 bases, the J end by 0 bases, with 12 bases between.

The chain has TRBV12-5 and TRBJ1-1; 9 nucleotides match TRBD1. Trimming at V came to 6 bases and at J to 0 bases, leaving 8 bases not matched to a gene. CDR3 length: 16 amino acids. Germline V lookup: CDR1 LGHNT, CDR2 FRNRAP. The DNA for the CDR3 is TGTGCTAGTGGCAGTACAGGGGGCGGGATGAACACTGAAGCTTTCTTT. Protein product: CASGSTGGGMNTEAFF.

This chain's CDR3 is CARSQSISYNEQFF. Written as DNA, the CDR3 is TGTGCCAGATCTCAGTCGATCTCCTACAATGAGCAGTTCTTC. The chain has TRBV25-1 and TRBJ2-1; the D is unclear. The germline V and J ends were trimmed by 9 bases and 0 bases, with 12 bases remaining between them. From germline, CDR1 is MGHDK and CDR2 SYGVNS. This CDR3 spans 14 amino acids. Filled out from reference TRBV25-1 and TRBJ2-1, the complete variable domain reads EADIYQTPRYLVIGTGKKITLECSQTMGHDKMYWYQQDPGMELHLIHYSYGVNSTEKGDLSSESTVSRIRTEHFPLTLESARPSHTSQYLCARSQSISYNEQFFGPGTRLTVL.

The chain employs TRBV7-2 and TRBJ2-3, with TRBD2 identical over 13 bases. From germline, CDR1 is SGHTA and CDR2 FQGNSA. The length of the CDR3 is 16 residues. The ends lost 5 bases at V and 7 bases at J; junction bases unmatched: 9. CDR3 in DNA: TGTGCCAGCAGCGCCTGGACTAGCGGGGGAGGGCATACGCAGTATTTT. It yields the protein CASSAWTSGGGHTQYF.

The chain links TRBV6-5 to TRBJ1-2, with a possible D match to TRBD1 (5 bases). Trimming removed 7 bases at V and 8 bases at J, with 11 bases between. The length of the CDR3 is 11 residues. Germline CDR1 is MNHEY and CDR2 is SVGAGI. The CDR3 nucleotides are TGTGCCAGCACGGGGGTGGAGGGCTACACCTTC. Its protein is CASTGVEGYTF.

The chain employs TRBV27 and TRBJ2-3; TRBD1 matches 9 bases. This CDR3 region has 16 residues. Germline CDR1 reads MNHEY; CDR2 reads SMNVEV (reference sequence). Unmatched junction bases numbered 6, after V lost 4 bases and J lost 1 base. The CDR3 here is CASSYDRDRGTDTQYF. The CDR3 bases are TGTGCCAGCAGTTACGACCGGGACAGGGGCACAGATACGCAGTATTTT.

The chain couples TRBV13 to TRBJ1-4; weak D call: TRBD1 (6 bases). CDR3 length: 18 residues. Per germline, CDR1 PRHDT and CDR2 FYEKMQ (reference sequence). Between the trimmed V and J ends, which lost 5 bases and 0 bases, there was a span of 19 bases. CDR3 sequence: CASSVYRVANPTNEKLFF. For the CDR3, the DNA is TGTGCCAGCAGCGTTTACAGGGTTGCGAATCCAACTAATGAAAAACTGTTTTTT.

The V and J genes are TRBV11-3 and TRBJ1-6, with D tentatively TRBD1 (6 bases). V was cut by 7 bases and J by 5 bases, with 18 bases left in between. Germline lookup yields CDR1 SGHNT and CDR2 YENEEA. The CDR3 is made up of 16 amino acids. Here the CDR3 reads CASNRGDAGDNSPLHF. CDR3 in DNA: TGTGCCAGCAACCGAGGGGATGCAGGGGATAATTCACCCCTCCACTTT.

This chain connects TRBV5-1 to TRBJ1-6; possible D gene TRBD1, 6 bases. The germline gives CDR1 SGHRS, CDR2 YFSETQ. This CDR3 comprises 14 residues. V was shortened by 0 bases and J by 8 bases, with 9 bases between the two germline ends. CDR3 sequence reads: CASSLDRDDSPLHF. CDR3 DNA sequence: TGCGCCAGCAGCTTGGACAGGGATGATTCACCCCTCCACTTT.

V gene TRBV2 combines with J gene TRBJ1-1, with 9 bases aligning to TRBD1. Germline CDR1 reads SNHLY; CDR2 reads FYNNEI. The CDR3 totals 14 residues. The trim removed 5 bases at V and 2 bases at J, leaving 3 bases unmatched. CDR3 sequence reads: CASSWTGANTEAFF. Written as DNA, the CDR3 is TGTGCCAGCAGTTGGACAGGGGCCAACACTGAAGCTTTCTTT.

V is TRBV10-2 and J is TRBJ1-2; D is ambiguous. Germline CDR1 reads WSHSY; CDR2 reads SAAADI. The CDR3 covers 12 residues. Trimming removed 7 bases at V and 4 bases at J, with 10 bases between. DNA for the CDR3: TGCGCCAGCACTCCAGGCCCCTATGGCTACACCTTC. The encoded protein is CASTPGPYGYTF.